One sample yielded the 14 T cell receptor beta chains listed below, sequenced in a study of human T cells and chemical hapten exposure. Specified time point: patch test 1, 2 weeks after DPC sensitization. This sample's treatment: therapeutic diphenylcyclopropenone sensitization with weekly scalp DPC. Unfractionated whole blood yielded the extracted total RNA. A single record per CDR3 protein comes from TCRdb applying MiXCR to the RACE reads. Of 40,000 to 50,000 distinct CDR3 sequences in the sample, about 4% were seen once. The sequencing here drew on whole blood, taken in connection with sensitization to the hapten diphenylcyclopropenone (DPC). The receptors here all came from a man aged 50 to 59 with alopecia areata. Some clones in this sample may be carry-over from other donors' samples.

This clonotype was counted only a few times. The rearrangement links TRBV10-3 to TRBJ1-4; unclear D gene. The CDR3 sequence is 15 residues long. The V end was cut by 8 bases, the J end by 10 bases, with 23 bases between. Germline CDR1 is ENHRY and CDR2 is SYGVKD. The CDR3 DNA reads as TGTGCCATCGAGAAAAAGGACTTATTTATCGGAAAACTGTTTTTT. It codes for CAIEKKDLFIGKLFF.

This clonotype showed up many times. This sequence joins TRBV28 and TRBJ2-7, with 7 bases aligning to TRBD1. This CDR3 is 14 amino acids long. Trimming removed 5 bases from V and 3 bases from J; junction bases left unmatched: 7. CDR1 MDHEN and CDR2 SYDVKM come from the germline V gene. CDR3 coding DNA: TGTGCCAGCAGTAGACAGGGTTTAAGCTACGAGCAGTACTTC. It specifies CASSRQGLSYEQYF.

The sample holds many counts of this clonotype. This sequence joins TRBV15 and TRBJ1-5; 10 bases are a match to TRBD1. This CDR3 has 17 residues. Germline values: CDR1 LNHNV, CDR2 YYDKDF (reference sequence). J was trimmed by 4 bases and V by 0 bases; bases with no gene match: 6. CDR3 DNA sequence: TGTGCCACCAGCAGAGATTCATTGGGACAGGGGAATCAGCCCCAGCATTTT. The encoded protein is CATSRDSLGQGNQPQHF.

This clonotype was counted only a few times. The chain uses TRBV5-1 and TRBJ2-2; the D gene is possibly TRBD1 (5 bases). This CDR3 comprises 15 residues. Germline loops: CDR1 SGHRS, CDR2 YFSETQ. Between the trimmed V and J ends, which lost 4 bases and 0 bases, there was a span of 10 bases. In DNA, the CDR3 is TGCGCCAGCAGCATGGACACAGCGAACACCGGGGAGCTGTTTTTT. Encoded protein: CASSMDTANTGELFF. The full variable domain, rest sourced from reference TRBV5-1 and TRBJ2-2, is KAGVTQTPRYLIKTRGQQVTLSCSPISGHRSVSWYQQTPGQGLQFLFEYFSETQRNKGNFPGRFSGRQFSNSRSEMNVSTLELGDSALYLCASSMDTANTGELFFGEGSRLTVL.

Ten or more counts support this clonotype. The CDR3 nucleotides read TGTGCCAGCAGCTTAGTGGAGGATACGCAGTATTTT. Translating it yields CASSLVEDTQYF. This chain joins TRBV7-9 and TRBJ2-3, with D unclear. The V end was cut by 1 base, the J end by 6 bases, with 5 bases between. Germline CDR1 SEHNR, CDR2 FQNEAQ (reference sequence). The length of the CDR3 is 12 residues.

This clonotype was counted ten times or more. The chain is built from TRBV9 and TRBJ2-7; 10 bases are a match to TRBD2. V lost 4 bases and J lost 4; bases outside the gene matches: 11. The CDR3 is made up of 16 amino acids. The germline CDR1 and CDR2 sequences are SGDLS and YYNGEE. The CDR3 loop reads CASSSQAGTSAYEQYF. The CDR3 region has the DNA TGTGCCAGCAGCTCACAAGCCGGGACTAGCGCGTACGAGCAGTACTTC.

This clonotype was picked up many times. V usage is TRBV6-6 and J usage is TRBJ2-7; 8 bases map to TRBD2. Germline lookup yields CDR1 MNHNY and CDR2 SVGAGI (reference sequence). The CDR3 extends over 15 amino acids. V lost 7 bases and J lost 9; bases outside the gene matches: 17. The CDR3 loop reads CASTSTSGGPGGQYF. CDR3 bases: TGTGCCAGCACCTCAACTAGCGGTGGCCCTGGGGGGCAGTACTTC.

This clonotype was recorded at least ten times. This chain connects TRBV28 to TRBJ1-2, with unresolved D. Germline V gives CDR1 MDHEN, CDR2 SYDVKM. V was clipped by 2 bases and J by 5 bases, with 9 bases between them. This CDR3 has 13 amino acids. The CDR3 DNA is TGTGCCAGCAGTTTAGCGGTCCTATATGGCTACACCTTC. Protein product: CASSLAVLYGYTF.

This clonotype came up many times. The genes are TRBV10-3 and TRBJ2-2, with 7 bases lining up with TRBD1. V trimming: 7 bases; J trimming: 4 bases; junction bases outside the gene matches: 6. Germline CDR1 reads ENHRY; CDR2 reads SYGVKD. The CDR3 has 14 amino acids. The CDR3 DNA reads TGTGCCATCACTAAGACAGGGAGCACCGGGGAGCTGTTTTTT. Encoded protein: CAITKTGSTGELFF.

This clonotype came up many times. The chain is built from TRBV12-5 and TRBJ2-3; 8 bases are a match to TRBD1. This CDR3 has 14 amino acids. Per the germline V gene, CDR1 is LGHNT and CDR2 is FRNRAP. V trimming: 5 bases; J trimming: 1 base; junction bases outside the gene matches: 2. CDR3 bases: TGTGCTAGTGGTCGGGACAGGCGCACAGATACGCAGTATTTT. Amino acid sequence: CASGRDRRTDTQYF. Based on the CDR3 plus reference TRBV12-5 and TRBJ2-3, the full variable domain is DARVTQTPRHKVTEMGQEVTMRCQPILGHNTVFWYRQTMMQGLELLAYFRNRAPLDDSGMPKDRFSAEMPDATLATLKIQPSEPRDSAVYFCASGRDRRTDTQYFGPGTRLTVL.

This clonotype has ten or more counts. The J gene is TRBJ2-7, the V gene TRBV20-1, with TRBD1 matching 9 bases. This CDR3 region has 14 residues. In germline, CDR1 is DFQATT, CDR2 SNEGSKA (reference sequence). The V and J ends lost 5 bases and 4 bases, in that order; junction bases with no gene match: 9. CDR3 nucleotides: TGCAGTGCTCTACGACAGGGGGGCTGGTACGAGCAGTACTTC. Translation gives CSALRQGGWYEQYF.

This clonotype was counted at least ten times. The V call is TRBV2, the J call TRBJ1-5, with 7 bases aligning to TRBD1. Per the germline V gene, CDR1 is SNHLY and CDR2 is FYNNEI. V was clipped by 0 bases and J by 4 bases; unmatched bases: 9. The CDR3 runs to 17 residues. DNA of the CDR3: TGTGCCAGCAGTGAAGCGCTGAGGGACAGCCCAAATCAGCCCCAGCATTTT. As protein: CASSEALRDSPNQPQHF.

This clonotype occurred many times. The chain carries TRBV6-5 and TRBJ2-2, with 7 bases that match TRBD2. Germline V gene data show CDR1 as MNHEY and CDR2 as SVGAGI. Unmatched junction bases numbered 7, after V lost 6 bases and J lost 6 bases. The CDR3 is 14 amino acids. The CDR3 is CASSLKRDSGELFF. The CDR3 coding sequence is TGTGCCAGCAGCCTAAAGCGGGATTCCGGGGAGCTGTTTTTT.

This clonotype was seen repeatedly, ten times or more. The rearrangement uses TRBV7-8 and TRBJ1-1, with D tentatively TRBD1 (5 bases). Germline-derived CDR1 and CDR2 are SGHVS and FQNEAQ. With 4 bases removed from V and 1 base from J, the gap between germline ends came to 16 bases. The CDR3 runs to 16 residues. The CDR3 loop reads CASSSGKHTGNTEAFF. CDR3 nucleotides: TGTGCCAGCAGCTCAGGGAAACATACAGGGAACACTGAAGCTTTCTTT.